The next 18 T cell receptor beta chains were all read from a single sample in a study of blood T cell repertoires in COVID-19. Generated by immunoSEQ multiplex PCR, the TCRdb table keeps only in-frame clones and is missing some. The repertoire consists of about 87,000 clones, with roughly four fifths occurring once and the leading ten covering approximately 2%. The sample was peripheral blood. The receptors stem from a woman aged 70-85 years with acute or convalescent COVID-19.

The chain has TRBV9 and TRBJ2-5; TRBD1 might be the D (5 bases). V lost 2 bases and J lost 5, with 10 bases in between. The germline gives CDR1 SGDLS, CDR2 YYNGEE. This CDR3 is built from 13 residues. The CDR3 DNA sequence: TGTGCCAGCAGCGTGGACATTTTGGAGACCCAGTACTTC. It translates to CASSVDILETQYF.

This clone was seen only once. V and J are TRBV7-9 and TRBJ1-4, with D unclear. Germline values: CDR1 SEHNR, CDR2 FQNEAQ (reference sequence). With 2 bases removed from V and 8 bases from J, the gap between germline ends came to 6 bases. The CDR3 runs 12 residues. For the CDR3, the DNA is TGTGCCAGCAGCTTATTGGCAGAAAAACTGTTTTTT. Protein: CASSLLAEKLFF. Using reference TRBV7-9 and TRBJ1-4 for the parts outside the CDR3, the full variable domain is DTGVSQNPRHKITKRGQNVTFRCDPISEHNRLYWYRQTLGQGPEFLTYFQNEAQLEKSRLLSDRFSAERPKGSFSTLEIQRTEQGDSAMYLCASSLLAEKLFFGSGTQLSVL.

This clone was counted once. This chain connects TRBV29-1 to TRBJ2-3, with D hard to call. CDR3 length: 16 amino acids. The V gene lost 0 bases and the J gene lost 1 base, with 14 bases spanning the gap. CDR1 is SQVTM, CDR2 ANQGSEA, per germline. CDR3 protein: CSVEDPTVLGTDTQYF. The CDR3, as DNA: TGCAGCGTTGAAGATCCTACTGTCCTAGGCACAGATACGCAGTATTTT.

To note about this clone: The junction and the germline gene differ at one end; a read error may be behind it. V gene TRBV30 combines with J gene TRBJ1-2; 9 nucleotides line up with TRBD1. The germline gives CDR1 GTSNPN, CDR2 SVGIG (reference sequence). The CDR3 loop spans 15 amino acids. CDR3 region: CTWSVWGQGYYGYTF. CDR3 bases: TGTACCTGGAGTGTATGGGGACAGGGATACTATGGCTACACCTTC.

The J gene is TRBJ1-1, the V gene TRBV5-1; D not resolved. Germline lookup yields CDR1 SGHRS and CDR2 YFSETQ. V was cut by 0 bases and J by 1 base, with 10 bases left in between. The CDR3 is 15 amino acids. CDR3 sequence (DNA): TGCGCCAGCAGCTTGGACAGCTTGGGGAACACTGAAGCTTTCTTT. This encodes CASSLDSLGNTEAFF. The whole variable domain, filled in from reference TRBV5-1 and TRBJ1-1, reads KAGVTQTPRYLIKTRGQQVTLSCSPISGHRSVSWYQQTPGQGLQFLFEYFSETQRNKGNFPGRFSGRQFSNSRSEMNVSTLELGDSALYLCASSLDSLGNTEAFFGQGTRLTVV.

The chain employs TRBV19 and TRBJ2-3, with TRBD2 matching over 10 bases. Trimming cost V 5 bases and J 4 bases; bases outside gene matches: 9. Germline CDR1 is LNHDA and CDR2 is SQIVND (reference sequence). The CDR3 spans 16 residues. The CDR3 here is CASSSLAGGLADTQYF. DNA for the CDR3: TGTGCCAGTAGTTCCTTAGCGGGGGGCCTGGCAGATACGCAGTATTTT.

The chain uses TRBV3-1 (or the pseudogene TRBV3-2) and TRBJ1-1, with 10 bases that match TRBD1. V shed 2 bases, J shed 3 bases, and the junction held 3 bases outside the gene matches. CDR3 size: 15 residues. The germline V gene has CDR1 LGHDT and CDR2 YNNKEL (reference sequence). As DNA, the CDR3 is TGTGCCAGCAGCCAACGACAGGGGGCACACACTGAAGCTTTCTTT. Translating gives CASSQRQGAHTEAFF.

J is TRBJ1-5 and V is TRBV19; 7 bases fit TRBD1. The V gene end was trimmed by 4 bases and the J gene end by 2 bases; junction bases not matched to a gene: 5. This CDR3 spans 15 amino acids. Germline CDR1 LNHDA, CDR2 SQIVND (reference sequence). CDR3 coding DNA: TGTGCCAGTAGTACGACAGGGATGGGCAATCAGCCCCAGCATTTT. Its translation is CASSTTGMGNQPQHF. The complete variable domain, with remaining parts taken from reference TRBV19 and TRBJ1-5, reads DGGITQSPKYLFRKEGQNVTLSCEQNLNHDAMYWYRQDPGQGLRLIYYSQIVNDFQKGDIAEGYSVSREKKESFPLTVTSAQKNPTAFYLCASSTTGMGNQPQHFGDGTRLSIL.

The chain joins TRBV5-1 to TRBJ1-6, with no clear D. V lost 0 bases to trimming and J lost 4 bases, with 8 bases between them. Germline V gives CDR1 SGHRS, CDR2 YFSETQ. The length of the CDR3 is 15 residues. CDR3 in amino acids: CASSLDGGYNSPLHF. The CDR3 DNA sequence: TGCGCCAGCAGCTTGGATGGAGGGTATAATTCACCCCTCCACTTT. Filled out from reference TRBV5-1 and TRBJ1-6, the complete variable domain reads KAGVTQTPRYLIKTRGQQVTLSCSPISGHRSVSWYQQTPGQGLQFLFEYFSETQRNKGNFPGRFSGRQFSNSRSEMNVSTLELGDSALYLCASSLDGGYNSPLHFGNGTRLTVT.

J is TRBJ1-2 and V is TRBV5-6, with a tentative D call TRBD1 (6 bases). The CDR3 extends over 15 amino acids. Germline values: CDR1 SGHDT, CDR2 YYEEEE. V lost 4 bases and J lost 0, with 13 bases in between. The CDR3 sequence is CASSLNRVSNYGYTF. CDR3 in DNA: TGTGCCAGCAGCCTCAACAGGGTATCTAACTATGGCTACACCTTC.

The V call is TRBV19, the J call TRBJ1-6, with 7 bases identical to TRBD1. There are 15 residues in the CDR3. The germline V gene encodes CDR1 LNHDA and CDR2 SQIVND (reference sequence). J lost 8 bases, V lost 5 bases, and 9 bases had no gene match. This chain's CDR3 is CASSPRQGSDSPLHF. The CDR3 DNA is TGTGCCAGTAGTCCCCGACAGGGTAGCGATTCACCCCTCCACTTT.

The chain recombines TRBV9 with TRBJ1-2; no firm D call. CDR3 length: 12 amino acids. The germline CDR1 and CDR2 sequences are SGDLS and YYNGEE. Trimming pared 3 bases from V and 6 bases from J, leaving 9 bases between. The CDR3 nucleotides read TGTGCCAGCAGCGCCCAGGAGGATGGCTACACCTTC. Translated, it gives CASSAQEDGYTF.

The gene calls are TRBV20-1 and TRBJ1-1; D is undetermined. The V end lost 4 bases, the J end lost 8 bases, and 8 bases lay between the germline ends. The CDR3 spans 10 residues. CDR1 DFQATT and CDR2 SNEGSKA come from the germline V gene (reference sequence). The CDR3: CSATLEEAFF. The CDR3 region has the DNA TGCAGTGCTACCCTCGAGGAAGCTTTCTTT.

This chain joins TRBV19 and TRBJ1-2; weak D call: TRBD1 (5 bases). V was cut by 5 bases and J by 4 bases, with 11 bases left in between. Germline assignment: CDR1 LNHDA and CDR2 SQIVND (reference sequence). This CDR3 contains 13 residues. Here the CDR3 DNA reads TGTGCCAGTAGTTGGGAGGGGACCTATGGCTACACCTTC. It translates to CASSWEGTYGYTF.

The rearrangement uses TRBV3-1 (or the pseudogene TRBV3-2) and TRBJ1-2; D is unclear. Germline assignment: CDR1 LGHDT and CDR2 YNNKEL (reference sequence). The V end was cut by 5 bases, the J end by 5 bases, with 6 bases between. This CDR3 contains 11 residues. Here the CDR3 DNA reads TGTGCCAGCAGCTATTTTTATGGCTACACCTTC. This translates into CASSYFYGYTF.

V is TRBV6-7 and J is TRBJ1-6, with 7 bases matching TRBD1. TRBV6-7 is placed among ORFs of uncertain function. The CDR3 totals 16 residues. Trimming removed 0 bases from V and 3 bases from J; junction bases left unmatched: 2. CDR3 sequence: CASSYSGQNYNSPLHF. The DNA for the CDR3 is TGTGCCAGCAGTTACTCGGGACAGAACTATAATTCACCCCTCCACTTT.

The genes are TRBV30 and TRBJ2-3; 11 nucleotides agree with TRBD2. The CDR3 loop spans 12 amino acids. Germline CDR1 is GTSNPN and CDR2 is SVGIG (reference sequence). Germline trimming cut 0 bases from V and 14 bases from J; bases unmatched to any gene: 4. The CDR3 nucleotides are TGTGCCTGGAGTGTTTCTAGCGGGGGGCTGTATTTT. It specifies CAWSVSSGGLYF.

This chain links TRBV19 with TRBJ1-5, with D tentatively TRBD1 (6 bases). Germline V gene sequence: CDR1 LNHDA, CDR2 SQIVND (reference sequence). This CDR3 is built from 17 residues. Trimming stripped 6 bases from V and 0 bases from J, with 18 bases between. The CDR3 DNA sequence: TGTGCCAGTAGGATCGGCAGGGGACCGAATAGCAATCAGCCCCAGCATTTT. Protein product: CASRIGRGPNSNQPQHF.